This T cell receptor (beta chain) was sequenced during a study of molecular identifiers for immune sequencing clone quantification. MiXCR, applied by TCRdb to the PCR reads, yields one record per CDR3 protein. The sample yields approximately 550,000 distinct CDR3 sequences, over 20% seen once. The trim removed 4 bases at V and 3 bases at J, leaving 5 bases unmatched. Germline CDR1 is MNHEY and CDR2 is SVGAGI. The CDR3 has 15 residues. This receptor was obtained from a human donor in good health. Some libraries in this study had Jurkat cell RNA spiked in. Sequenced input: naive CD8+ T cells from blood, with Jurkat cell RNA spiked in. The subset here: FACS-sorted CD8+CD4-CCR7+CD45RA+ naive T cells. J is TRBJ2-7 and V is TRBV6-5; 11 nucleotides match TRBD2. CDR3: CASSCGTSGVYEQYF. The DNA for the CDR3 is TGTGCCAGCAGTTGCGGGACTAGCGGAGTCTACGAGCAGTACTTC.